These 16 T cell receptor beta chains came from one sample sequenced in a study of T cell responses to AZD1222 COVID-19 vaccine. The data were produced by immunoSEQ multiplex PCR, yet TCRdb's version contains in-frame clones alone and is incomplete. Among approximately 110,000 clones listed, approximately 90% were seen once. The sequencing here drew on peripheral blood, taken on day 0 of AZD1222 vaccination. The receptors come from an adult in good health.

V and J are TRBV30 and TRBJ1-5, with D possibly matching TRBD1 (5 bases). This CDR3 has 16 amino acids. Trimming removed 3 bases at V and 5 bases at J, with 20 bases between. Germline CDR1 reads GTSNPN; CDR2 reads SVGIG (reference sequence). In nucleotides, the CDR3 is TGTGCCTGGAGCGATCGACAAGGAGGGGCCTATCAGCCCCAGCATTTT. As protein: CAWSDRQGGAYQPQHF.

This chain connects TRBV3-1 (or the pseudogene TRBV3-2) to TRBJ1-2; no reliable D call. Trimming stripped 1 base from V and 4 bases from J, with 13 bases between. Germline V lookup: CDR1 LGHDT, CDR2 YNNKEL (reference sequence). The CDR3 covers 15 residues. The CDR3 DNA reads TGTGCCAGCAGCCAAGTCGCCCAGGAGCCCTATGGCTACACCTTC. Its protein is CASSQVAQEPYGYTF.

The chain combines TRBV19 with TRBJ1-6; D is uncertain. The CDR3 runs 13 residues. Trimming cost V 3 bases and J 7 bases, with 7 bases left between them. Germline lookup yields CDR1 LNHDA and CDR2 SQIVND (reference sequence). CDR3 in amino acids: CASSISRNSPLHF. The CDR3 DNA follows: TGTGCCAGTAGTATCTCCCGAAATTCACCCCTCCACTTT.

The J gene is TRBJ2-7, the V gene TRBV28; the D gene is possibly TRBD2 (6 bases). CDR3 length: 15 amino acids. Germline V gene sequence: CDR1 MDHEN, CDR2 SYDVKM. V was shortened by 8 bases and J by 2 bases, with 19 bases between the two germline ends. For the CDR3, the DNA is TGTGCCAGCGACAATCGGGGGATGGACCCCTACGAGCAGTACTTC. Encoded protein: CASDNRGMDPYEQYF. Supplemented by reference TRBV28 and TRBJ2-7, the full variable domain reads DVKVTQSSRYLVKRTGEKVFLECVQDMDHENMFWYRQDPGLGLRLIYFSYDVKMKEKGDIPEGYSVSREKKERFSLILESASTNQTSMYLCASDNRGMDPYEQYFGPGTRLTVT.

This clone was found once. The chain recombines TRBV7-9 with TRBJ1-5; no reliable D call. The CDR3 is 14 amino acids. Per the germline V gene, CDR1 is SEHNR and CDR2 is FQNEAQ (reference sequence). V was clipped by 2 bases and J by 0 bases, with 5 bases between them. The CDR3 loop reads CASSLSDSNQPQHF. DNA for the CDR3: TGTGCCAGCAGCTTATCCGATAGCAATCAGCCCCAGCATTTT.

The chain uses TRBV5-8 and TRBJ1-3; possible D gene TRBD1, 6 bases. The V gene's germline CDR1 is SGHTS and CDR2 YDEGEE. The V end was cut by 0 bases, the J end by 5 bases, with 9 bases between. The CDR3 loop spans 14 amino acids. The CDR3 here is CASSLGQGRNTIYF. In DNA, the CDR3 is TGTGCCAGCAGCTTGGGCCAGGGGCGAAACACCATATATTTT.

The chain has TRBV19 and TRBJ2-7; D not resolved. CDR3 size: 15 residues. V gave up 5 bases and J gave up 0 bases, with 14 bases separating them. Germline V gene data show CDR1 as LNHDA and CDR2 as SQIVND (reference sequence). The CDR3 loop reads CASSEVSGSSYEQYF. CDR3 DNA: TGTGCCAGTAGTGAGGTTAGTGGCAGCTCCTACGAGCAGTACTTC.

This CDR3 is CASSLWGDRGYEQYF. As DNA, the CDR3 is TGTGCCAGCAGTTTATGGGGTGACAGGGGCTACGAGCAGTACTTC. The genes are TRBV28 and TRBJ2-7; TRBD1 aligns across 8 bases. J gave up 3 bases and V 0 bases, and 4 bases lay outside the gene matches. Germline CDR1 and CDR2: MDHEN and SYDVKM. This CDR3 has 15 residues. Together with reference TRBV28 and TRBJ2-7, the CDR3 gives the full variable domain: DVKVTQSSRYLVKRTGEKVFLECVQDMDHENMFWYRQDPGLGLRLIYFSYDVKMKEKGDIPEGYSVSREKKERFSLILESASTNQTSMYLCASSLWGDRGYEQYFGPGTRLTVT.

This clone was seen just once. The V and J genes are TRBV30 and TRBJ2-7; 10 bases are shared with TRBD2. V lost 4 bases to trimming and J lost 1 base; unmatched junction nucleotides: 4. This CDR3 is built from 14 residues. The germline V gene has CDR1 GTSNPN and CDR2 SVGIG (reference sequence). The CDR3 reads CAWTSGRASYEQYF. The CDR3 DNA is TGTGCCTGGACGAGCGGGAGGGCGTCCTACGAGCAGTACTTC.

The chain links TRBV7-3 to TRBJ2-1; TRBD2 matches 8 bases. The CDR3 covers 21 residues. Losses at the gene ends were 5 bases for V and 0 bases for J; bases not matched to a gene: 21. CDR1 is SGHTA, CDR2 FQGTGA, per germline. The CDR3 loop reads CASSPIGVPGGDQSSYNEQFF. The CDR3 nucleotides are TGTGCCAGCAGCCCAATAGGGGTCCCGGGAGGGGACCAAAGCTCCTACAATGAGCAGTTCTTC.

The chain links TRBV11-2 to TRBJ2-7; D gene uncertain. This CDR3 is 13 amino acids long. V lost 5 bases, J lost 6 bases, and 14 bases lay in between. Germline V lookup: CDR1 SGHAT, CDR2 FQNNGV. The CDR3 nucleotides read TGTGCCAGCAGCCAACTTATAGGATCCGAGCAGTACTTC. Translated, it gives CASSQLIGSEQYF.

The V gene is TRBV7-9, the J gene TRBJ1-2; D is unresolved. Germline CDR1 reads SEHNR; CDR2 reads FQNEAQ (reference sequence). The CDR3 has 12 amino acids. V lost 7 bases to trimming and J lost 6 bases, with 12 bases between them. The CDR3 reads CASTEDANGYTF. The CDR3 DNA reads as TGTGCCAGCACAGAGGATGCAAATGGCTACACCTTC. The variable domain in full, completed from reference TRBV7-9 and TRBJ1-2, reads DTGVSQNPRHKITKRGQNVTFRCDPISEHNRLYWYRQTLGQGPEFLTYFQNEAQLEKSRLLSDRFSAERPKGSFSTLEIQRTEQGDSAMYLCASTEDANGYTFGSGTRLTVV.

This chain links TRBV29-1 with TRBJ1-2, with a weak D call TRBD1 (5 bases). Trimming cost V 4 bases and J 2 bases, with 11 bases left between them. The CDR3 consists of 13 residues. Germline CDR1 is SQVTM and CDR2 is ANQGSEA. The CDR3 spells CSVGRGENYGYTF. CDR3 bases: TGCAGCGTTGGGCGGGGGGAAAACTATGGCTACACCTTC. The complete variable domain, with remaining parts taken from reference TRBV29-1 and TRBJ1-2, reads SAVISQKPSRDICQRGTSLTIQCQVDSQVTMMFWYRQQPGQSLTLIATANQGSEATYESGFVIDKFPISRPNLTFSTLTVSNMSPEDSSIYLCSVGRGENYGYTFGSGTRLTVV.

The gene calls are TRBV19 and TRBJ1-2, with 9 bases lining up with TRBD1. The V gene end was trimmed by 5 bases and the J gene end by 2 bases; junction bases not matched to a gene: 3. Germline V gene data show CDR1 as LNHDA and CDR2 as SQIVND (reference sequence). The CDR3 runs to 14 residues. CDR3 in amino acids: CASSAQGANYGYTF. DNA for the CDR3: TGTGCCAGTAGTGCACAGGGGGCCAACTATGGCTACACCTTC.

V gene TRBV7-3 combines with J gene TRBJ2-7; TRBD2 matches at 7 bases. CDR1 is SGHTA, CDR2 FQGTGA, per germline. The V segment lost 0 bases and the J segment 2 bases; nucleotides outside the gene matches: 7. The CDR3 contains 16 residues. This chain's CDR3 is CASSLTGGGTPYEQYF. The CDR3 bases are TGTGCCAGCAGCTTAACAGGCGGGGGTACCCCCTACGAGCAGTACTTC.

V is TRBV6-2 or TRBV6-3 and J is TRBJ1-3; 7 positions match TRBD1. The CDR3 covers 17 residues. Germline trimming cut 2 bases from V and 0 bases from J; bases unmatched to any gene: 7. Germline CDR1 is MNHEY and CDR2 is SVGEGT. The CDR3 DNA is TGTGCCAGCAGTTACGACAGGGAGAAGGCCTCTGGAAACACCATATATTTT. It codes for CASSYDREKASGNTIYF.